These 19 T cell receptor beta chains came from one sample sequenced in a study of blood T cell repertoires in COVID-19. Some clones are missing from TCRdb's copy, which holds only in-frame ones; the method was immunoSEQ multiplex PCR. The sample contains 200,000 to 250,000 clones, over 65% of which appear only once. The sequenced material came from PBMCs or T cells enriched from blood (not recorded which). The receptors originated from a woman aged 60-75 years who had recovered from COVID-19.

The gene calls are TRBV29-1 and TRBJ2-7; D not resolved. There are 12 residues in the CDR3. Germline V gene data show CDR1 as SQVTM and CDR2 as ANQGSEA. V lost 0 bases and J 8 bases, leaving 11 bases between the germline ends. CDR3 bases: TGCAGCGTTGAAGATTTGGGCAGAAAGCAGTACTTC. It translates to CSVEDLGRKQYF.

The V gene is TRBV20-1, the J gene TRBJ1-1; D is undetermined. V gave up 3 bases and J gave up 0 bases, with 8 bases separating them. From germline, CDR1 is DFQATT and CDR2 SNEGSKA (reference sequence). This CDR3 spans 13 amino acids. The CDR3 coding sequence is TGCAGTGCTAGTTCGGTTCTGAACACTGAAGCTTTCTTT. Protein sequence: CSASSVLNTEAFF.

The V call is TRBV7-9, the J call TRBJ2-3; TRBD2 matches 9 bases. CDR1 SEHNR and CDR2 FQNEAQ come from the germline V gene (reference sequence). This CDR3 is 18 amino acids long. V shed 1 base and J 1 base; nucleotides not matched to a gene: 9. The CDR3 sequence is CASSLGSISGRGTDTQYF. The CDR3 coding sequence is TGTGCCAGCAGCTTAGGTTCCATTAGCGGGAGAGGCACAGATACGCAGTATTTT.

The CDR3 coding sequence is TGTGCCAGCAGCCTCGGACAGTTATATGGCTACACCTTC. The encoded protein is CASSLGQLYGYTF. The chain employs TRBV6-6 and TRBJ1-2; D possibly corresponds to TRBD1 (6 bases). Germline CDR1 and CDR2: MNHNY and SVGAGI (reference sequence). V lost 6 bases to trimming and J lost 5 bases, with 13 bases between them. The length of the CDR3 is 13 residues.

V is TRBV19 and J is TRBJ2-5, with D unclear. Deletions cut 3 bases from V and 2 bases from J, with 13 bases between. Germline loops: CDR1 LNHDA, CDR2 SQIVND (reference sequence). The CDR3 covers 15 residues. The CDR3 is CASSISASRQETQYF. The CDR3 DNA follows: TGTGCCAGTAGTATTTCAGCATCGCGGCAAGAGACCCAGTACTTC.

V is TRBV29-1 and J is TRBJ2-1; 8 bases fit TRBD2. With 6 bases clipped from V and 0 bases from J, the junction kept 7 bases outside the gene matches. This CDR3 has 15 residues. The germline CDR1 and CDR2 sequences are SQVTM and ANQGSEA. CDR3 residues: CSVGERGRSYNEQFF. The CDR3 DNA follows: TGCAGCGTCGGCGAGCGGGGGCGCTCCTACAATGAGCAGTTCTTC.

V gene TRBV14 combines with J gene TRBJ2-7; D is perhaps TRBD2 (6 bases). This CDR3 spans 14 amino acids. V was pared by 3 bases and J by 10 bases, with 19 bases between. CDR1 and CDR2 (germline): SGHDN, FVKESK. The CDR3 here is CASSQDYTWGRQYF. The CDR3 DNA is TGTGCCAGCAGCCAGGACTACACCTGGGGGAGACAGTACTTC.

The gene calls are TRBV5-4 and TRBJ2-3; no clear D. The CDR3 contains 16 residues. V gave up 1 base and J gave up 3 bases, with 15 bases separating them. Germline V gene sequence: CDR1 SGHNT, CDR2 YYREEE (reference sequence). DNA of the CDR3: TGTGCCAGCAGCTTGCGTCGACAAGCCAGTACAGATACGCAGTATTTT. Residues: CASSLRRQASTDTQYF.

In this sample, this clone turned up once. The chain links TRBV20-1 to TRBJ1-1, with D perhaps TRBD1 (6 bases). CDR3 length: 11 residues. V lost 0 bases, J lost 11 bases, and 10 bases lay in between. Germline CDR1 is DFQATT and CDR2 is SNEGSKA (reference sequence). CDR3 bases: TGCAGTGCTAGAGAGGGACACCGGGCTTTCTTT. This sequence encodes CSAREGHRAFF.

This clone turned up a few times. The chain recombines TRBV27 with TRBJ2-3; 16 nucleotides match TRBD2. The CDR3 totals 18 residues. The ends lost 4 bases at V and 4 bases at J; junction bases unmatched: 8. The germline V gene has CDR1 MNHEY and CDR2 SMNVEV (reference sequence). Here the CDR3 DNA reads TGTGCCAGCAGTTCCTCCGGGACTAGCGGGGGGGCCTCAGATACGCAGTATTTT. Amino acids: CASSSSGTSGGASDTQYF.

The rearrangement uses TRBV7-3 and TRBJ1-2; D might be TRBD1 (5 bases). Germline V CDR1 and CDR2: SGHTA, FQGTGA. This CDR3 has 15 amino acids. The V end was cut by 2 bases, the J end by 8 bases, with 18 bases between. The CDR3 is CASSLDVQGTYGYTF. For the CDR3, the DNA is TGTGCCAGCAGCTTAGATGTGCAGGGTACCTACGGCTACACCTTC. Complete variable domain (other parts from reference TRBV7-3 and TRBJ1-2): GAGVSQTPSNKVTEKGKYVELRCDPISGHTALYWYRQSLGQGPEFLIYFQGTGAADDSGLPNDRFFAVRPEGSVSTLKIQRTERGDSAVYLCASSLDVQGTYGYTFGSGTRLTVV.

V and J are TRBV5-1 and TRBJ2-1, with TRBD2 as a possible D gene (6 bases). CDR1 SGHRS and CDR2 YFSETQ come from the germline V gene. The CDR3 consists of 14 residues. The V end was cut by 1 base, the J end by 3 bases, with 8 bases between. The CDR3 here is CASSLTSNYNEQFF. The CDR3 nucleotides are TGCGCCAGCAGCTTGACTAGCAACTACAATGAGCAGTTCTTC.

The CDR3 reads CASSYRLAGATGTQYF. The CDR3 bases are TGTGCCAGCAGCTATAGACTAGCGGGGGCCACTGGGACCCAGTACTTC. This rearrangement joins TRBV3-1 (or the pseudogene TRBV3-2) to TRBJ2-5; TRBD2 agrees at 12 bases. The germline V gene has CDR1 LGHDT and CDR2 YNNKEL (reference sequence). This CDR3 comprises 16 residues. The junction had 11 bases not matched to a gene; V was cut back by 5 bases and J by 7 bases.

CDR3 sequence reads: CASSQENWGQNSPLHF. CDR3 nucleotide sequence: TGTGCCAGCAGCCAAGAGAACTGGGGGCAGAATTCACCCCTCCACTTT. The chain couples TRBV3-1 (or the pseudogene TRBV3-2) to TRBJ1-6; TRBD1 is a possible D gene (6 bases). V lost 0 bases, J lost 7 bases, and 13 bases lay in between. Germline lookup yields CDR1 LGHDT and CDR2 YNNKEL (reference sequence). CDR3 size: 16 residues.

This chain links TRBV9 with TRBJ1-2; D may be TRBD1 (6 bases). V gave up 3 bases and J gave up 8 bases, with 11 bases separating them. Germline V gives CDR1 SGDLS, CDR2 YYNGEE. The CDR3 loop spans 12 amino acids. The CDR3 nucleotides are TGTGCCAGCAGCGGTACAGGGACGGGCTACACCTTC. It specifies CASSGTGTGYTF.

The chain links TRBV3-1 (or the pseudogene TRBV3-2) to TRBJ1-1; TRBD1 is a possible D gene (5 bases). V lost 6 bases, J lost 3 bases, and 23 bases lay in between. Germline V gene sequence: CDR1 LGHDT, CDR2 YNNKEL (reference sequence). The CDR3 contains 17 residues. The CDR3 DNA reads TGTGCCAGCAGGGGAGGCCAGGGACCGTCTAGGGACACTGAAGCTTTCTTT. It yields the protein CASRGGQGPSRDTEAFF.

The rearrangement links TRBV9 to TRBJ2-1; 7 nucleotides match TRBD2. Germline V gene lookup returns CDR1 SGDLS and CDR2 YYNGEE. This CDR3 is built from 14 residues. With V trimmed by 5 bases and J by 4 bases, 6 bases remained unmatched. The CDR3: CASRASGVYNEQFF. CDR3 nucleotide sequence: TGTGCCAGCAGGGCCAGCGGGGTTTACAATGAGCAGTTCTTC.

This chain links TRBV18 with TRBJ1-1; D uncertain. The CDR3 length is 16 residues. Germline V gives CDR1 KGHSH, CDR2 LQKENI. V dropped 3 bases and J dropped 1 base, with 15 bases sitting between them. CDR3 nucleotide sequence: TGTGCCAGCTCACCTCCCTGGGCGGGCGCGAACACTGAAGCTTTCTTT. This translates into CASSPPWAGANTEAFF.

The chain carries TRBV7-2 and TRBJ1-6; no clear D gene. The V gene's germline CDR1 is SGHTA and CDR2 FQGNSA. The CDR3 is made up of 17 amino acids. Trimming pared 5 bases from V and 1 base from J, leaving 15 bases between. CDR3 bases: TGTGCCAGCAGCCTCTTCGCCACCAGTTCCTATAATTCACCCCTCCACTTT. Amino acids: CASSLFATSSYNSPLHF.